The 14 T cell receptor beta chains given below trace back to one sample, sequenced in a study of T cell responses to AZD1222 COVID-19 vaccine. TCRdb's table, derived via immunoSEQ multiplex PCR, lists solely in-frame clones and lacks some. This sample has 150,000 to 200,000 clones, with approximately 92% found just once. The source was peripheral blood, collected on day 0 of AZD1222 vaccination. These receptors came from an adult in good health.

The V and J genes are TRBV6-5 and TRBJ1-1, with a weak D call TRBD1 (6 bases). This CDR3 has 14 residues. Trimming shortened V by 6 bases and J by 1 base, and 12 bases separated the two germline ends. Germline values: CDR1 MNHEY, CDR2 SVGAGI. The CDR3 region is CASRLTGANTEAFF. CDR3 in DNA: TGTGCCAGCAGGCTGACAGGCGCGAACACTGAAGCTTTCTTT.

The chain has TRBV5-1 and TRBJ1-2; no definite D call. Germline CDR1 is SGHRS and CDR2 is YFSETQ. The V end lost 3 bases, the J end lost 7 bases, and 10 bases lay between the germline ends. This CDR3 has 12 amino acids. The CDR3 protein is CASSWEASGYTF. CDR3 coding DNA: TGCGCCAGCAGCTGGGAAGCCAGTGGCTACACCTTC.

The J gene is TRBJ2-7, the V gene TRBV5-1, with D maybe TRBD2 (6 bases). Trimming removed 0 bases from V and 2 bases from J, with 12 bases in between. Germline CDR1 SGHRS, CDR2 YFSETQ. This CDR3 contains 15 residues. DNA for the CDR3: TGCGCCAGCAGCTTGGCGGCCGCGGGACCCTACGAGCAGTACTTC. Translated, it gives CASSLAAAGPYEQYF.

The J gene is TRBJ2-1, the V gene TRBV5-4; TRBD1 aligns across 10 bases. This CDR3 spans 14 amino acids. CDR1 and CDR2 from the germline V gene are SGHNT and YYREEE (reference sequence). The V gene end was trimmed by 7 bases and the J gene end by 6 bases; junction bases not matched to a gene: 7. CDR3 DNA sequence: TGTGCCAGCTTGAGGGACAGGGGTATCAATGAGCAGTTCTTC. Translating it yields CASLRDRGINEQFF.

The chain couples TRBV4-2 to TRBJ2-3; 11 nucleotides align to TRBD2. V gave up 1 base and J gave up 6 bases; unmatched junction bases: 9. CDR1 and CDR2 from the germline V gene are LGHNA and YNFKEQ. The CDR3 consists of 17 residues. The CDR3 is CASSQVSASGGWDTQYF. CDR3 nucleotide sequence: TGTGCCAGCAGCCAAGTGTCTGCTAGCGGGGGGTGGGATACGCAGTATTTT.

The chain is built from TRBV3-1 (or the pseudogene TRBV3-2) and TRBJ1-1; TRBD1 is a possible D gene (6 bases). Germline V CDR1 and CDR2: LGHDT, YNNKEL (reference sequence). The CDR3 spans 13 residues. Trimming took off 6 bases at V and 2 bases at J, with 10 bases between the two ends. The CDR3 DNA follows: TGTGCCAGCAGAGGGACACCTAACACTGAAGCTTTCTTT. This gives the protein CASRGTPNTEAFF.

The chain has TRBV10-1 and TRBJ2-1; 12 positions match TRBD2. J gave up 8 bases and V 6 bases, and 8 bases lay outside the gene matches. The CDR3 runs 15 residues. The germline V gene encodes CDR1 WNHNN and CDR2 SYGVQD (reference sequence). The CDR3 coding sequence is TGCGCCAGCAGACCCGGACTAGCGGGGACTGATGAGCAGTTCTTC. Encoded protein: CASRPGLAGTDEQFF.

The chain has TRBV6-5 and TRBJ1-4, with a possible D match to TRBD1 (5 bases). The CDR3 spans 14 residues. Germline CDR1 is MNHEY and CDR2 is SVGAGI. The V gene lost 5 bases and the J gene lost 7 bases, with 14 bases spanning the gap. Here the CDR3 reads CASSMGDEGEKLFF. In DNA form, the CDR3 reads TGTGCCAGCAGTATGGGGGACGAGGGTGAAAAACTGTTTTTT.

This clone was detected only once. This chain links TRBV5-1 with TRBJ1-3; the D is unclear. The germline gives CDR1 SGHRS, CDR2 YFSETQ. The CDR3 covers 14 residues. Trimming pared 5 bases from V and 4 bases from J, leaving 13 bases between. The CDR3 here is CASSLGTQGNTIYF. The CDR3, as DNA: TGCGCCAGCAGTTTAGGCACCCAAGGAAACACCATATATTTT.

V is TRBV4-3 and J is TRBJ1-5, with D perhaps matching TRBD1 (5 bases). This CDR3 comprises 15 residues. Germline V gene sequence: CDR1 LGHNA, CDR2 YSLEER. V was cut by 1 base and J by 2 bases, with 9 bases left in between. DNA for the CDR3: TGCGCCAGCAGCCAAGGGGTAGGGGGCAATCAGCCCCAGCATTTT. It codes for CASSQGVGGNQPQHF.

This rearrangement joins TRBV3-1 (or the pseudogene TRBV3-2) to TRBJ2-3, with D perhaps TRBD2 (6 bases). The CDR3 runs to 17 residues. V shed 1 base and J shed 5 bases, with 19 bases lying between them. Germline CDR1 is LGHDT and CDR2 is YNNKEL (reference sequence). CDR3 in DNA: TGTGCCAGCAGCCAAGGACATGCGGGGAATCCTGGAGATACGCAGTATTTT. Encoded protein: CASSQGHAGNPGDTQYF.

The chain carries TRBV28 and TRBJ1-1; no definite D call. Per the germline V gene, CDR1 is MDHEN and CDR2 is SYDVKM. V lost 6 bases, J lost 5 bases, and 16 bases lay in between. The CDR3 covers 14 residues. The CDR3 DNA follows: TGTGCCAGCAGCCCCAACGGAGGGAGGACTGAAGCTTTCTTT. It encodes CASSPNGGRTEAFF.

The V call is TRBV6-6, the J call TRBJ1-3; weak D call: TRBD1 (5 bases). V was clipped by 6 bases and J by 2 bases, with 17 bases between them. The CDR3 spans 16 residues. Germline V gene data show CDR1 as MNHNY and CDR2 as SVGAGI (reference sequence). The CDR3 sequence is CASRPEAGVPGNTIYF. CDR3 coding DNA: TGTGCCAGCAGGCCTGAGGCGGGGGTGCCTGGAAACACCATATATTTT.

The chain is built from TRBV5-1 and TRBJ1-4; TRBD1 might be the D (6 bases). The CDR3 is 18 residues long. Germline V gives CDR1 SGHRS, CDR2 YFSETQ. V lost 4 bases to trimming and J lost 4 bases, with 23 bases between them. The CDR3 sequence is CASSPLQGSRTINEKLFF. CDR3 DNA: TGCGCCAGCAGCCCATTACAGGGATCCCGCACGATTAATGAAAAACTGTTTTTT.